Below, 4 T cell receptor beta chains from the same sample are listed, as sequenced in a study of cytomegalovirus exposure and HLA in healthy donors. The PCR made use of 60 Vbeta and 13 Jbeta primers. The assay was immunoSEQ multiplex PCR, and TCRdb's table has in-frame clones only and misses some. The data show 75,000 to 95,000 clones, around four fifths seen once. The sequenced sample was PBMCs. All receptors come from a male donor in good health and CMV-seropositive.

The chain employs TRBV20-1 and TRBJ2-7; no firm D call. Germline CDR1 reads DFQATT; CDR2 reads SNEGSKA (reference sequence). V lost 7 bases, J lost 11 bases, and 15 bases lay in between. The length of the CDR3 is 10 residues. CDR3 in DNA: TGCAGTGTTCCCTTTTCCCGGGAGTACTTC. It encodes CSVPFSREYF.

The chain employs TRBV28 and TRBJ1-2; a weak D match, TRBD1 (6 bases). Germline V gene sequence: CDR1 MDHEN, CDR2 SYDVKM. Deletions cut 3 bases from V and 0 bases from J, with 14 bases between. The CDR3 covers 16 residues. The CDR3 loop is CASSLATGTTNYGYTF. In DNA, the CDR3 is TGTGCCAGCAGTTTGGCAACAGGGACTACTAACTATGGCTACACCTTC.

The chain has TRBV6-1 and TRBJ2-7; D may be TRBD2 (6 bases). Germline CDR1 MNHNS, CDR2 SASEGT. Between the trimmed V and J ends, which lost 11 bases and 2 bases, there was a span of 10 bases. CDR3 length: 11 amino acids. The CDR3 bases are TGTGCCCTGGGCGGGGCCTACGAGCAGTACTTC. This sequence encodes CALGGAYEQYF.

In DNA, the CDR3 is TGCGCCAGCAGCCAAGTTCGACTAGCGGTTTACAATGAGCAGTTCTTC. Protein: CASSQVRLAVYNEQFF. The rearrangement uses TRBV4-1 and TRBJ2-1; 9 nucleotides align to TRBD2. The J segment lost 4 bases and the V segment lost 1 base, leaving 5 bases of the junction unmatched. The CDR3 has 16 amino acids. CDR1 MGHRA and CDR2 YSYEKL come from the germline V gene.